The 3 T cell receptor beta chains in this list originate from one sample, sequenced in a study of shared clonotypes between healthy human individuals. Naive CD8 cells, CD45RO-negative and positively selected for CCR7, excluded terminally differentiated effector memory CD45RA+ cells. TCRdb's table, derived via immunoSEQ multiplex PCR, lists solely in-frame clones and lacks some. Seen here are roughly 2,000,000 clones, about 95% observed once, and the top ten hold less than 1.5%. Source material: naive CD8+ T cells sorted from blood. The receptor set was obtained from a man aged 18 to 30 in good health.

The V and J genes are TRBV19 and TRBJ1-2; D remains ambiguous. The CDR3 totals 16 residues. Germline V gene data show CDR1 as LNHDA and CDR2 as SQIVND (reference sequence). V shed 6 bases and J shed 3 bases, with 20 bases lying between them. Here the CDR3 reads CASRYLPLSGDYGYTF. CDR3 DNA: TGTGCCAGTAGGTACTTACCGTTGTCAGGAGACTATGGCTACACCTTC.

The chain recombines TRBV9 with TRBJ1-1, with 8 bases matching TRBD1. The CDR3 covers 15 residues. The trim removed 3 bases at V and 1 base at J, leaving 5 bases unmatched. Germline CDR1 and CDR2: SGDLS and YYNGEE. For the CDR3, the DNA is TGTGCCAGCAGCGCTCGGACAGGGCCGAACACTGAAGCTTTCTTT. Translated, it gives CASSARTGPNTEAFF.

This chain joins TRBV7-9 and TRBJ2-7, with D possibly TRBD2 on 5 matching bases. The V gene's germline CDR1 is SEHNR and CDR2 FQNEAQ (reference sequence). The CDR3 has 14 amino acids. V lost 5 bases and J lost 3, with 14 bases in between. The CDR3 protein is CASSRPLADYEQYF. CDR3 nucleotide sequence: TGTGCCAGCAGCCGACCCCTAGCAGACTACGAGCAGTACTTC.